The sequence of this T cell receptor beta chain was determined in a study of beta chain features in type 1 diabetes. Study-level results: Compared to healthy donors, patients appeared to have naive, central memory and Treg TCRB repertoires that were more alike. Using cDNA template may skew counts toward highly expressing activated cells. Moderate but significant shortening of TCRB CDR3s was recorded in all four CD4+ subsets from Type 1 diabetes patients.

The CDR3 contains 18 residues. The V gene's germline CDR1 is LGHNA and CDR2 YNFKEQ. J lost 2 bases, V lost 1 base, and 10 bases had no gene match. One heparinised draw of blood, averaging roughly 110 mL, came from each donor. The investigators reverse transcribed all of the isolated RNA, so they sequenced expressed TCRB transcripts. Here immunoSEQ multiplex PCR was the method, and the copy in TCRdb shows in-frame clones only, minus some. Of hundreds of thousands of clones listed, roughly an eighth are singletons. Regarding this clone: As yet, its antigen is unknown.

The rearrangement links TRBV4-2 to TRBJ2-2, with 7 bases that match TRBD2. The TCR was taken from a man aged 25 to 40 with type 1 diabetes. Specimen: naive CD4+ T cells from blood. CDR3 sequence: CASSQATGTKINTGELFF. For the CDR3, the DNA is TGTGCCAGCAGCCAAGCTACCGGGACTAAGATTAACACCGGGGAGCTGTTTTTT.